These 32 T cell receptor beta chains came from one sample sequenced in a study of identical twins. TCRdb re-derived calls from the 5' RACE reads in MiXCR, one entry per CDR3 protein. The sample has roughly 770,000 distinct CDR3 sequences, over 15% seen once. These data also formed part of another study, on T cells expressing NK-cell markers.

The sample was PBMCs. The receptors originated from a woman younger than 35 in good health.

This rearrangement joins TRBV20-1 to TRBJ2-5; possibly TRBD2 for D (5 bases). The CDR3 totals 14 residues. Deletions cut 6 bases from V and 0 bases from J, with 14 bases between. Germline V gene sequence: CDR1 DFQATT, CDR2 SNEGSKA (reference sequence). The CDR3 region is CSAPREAYQETQYF. CDR3 nucleotide sequence: TGCAGTGCGCCCCGGGAAGCCTACCAAGAGACCCAGTACTTC.

This clonotype was observed a few times. The chain carries TRBV20-1 and TRBJ1-5; D may be TRBD1 (5 bases). V was trimmed by 1 base and J by 8 bases, leaving 6 bases between them. From germline, CDR1 is DFQATT and CDR2 SNEGSKA (reference sequence). The CDR3 is made up of 11 amino acids. Here the CDR3 DNA reads TGCAGTGCTAGAGGGGGGGAGCCCCAGCATTTT. Protein: CSARGGEPQHF.

This clonotype was seen more than once but under ten times. The V call is TRBV6-1, the J call TRBJ1-1, with unresolved D. The CDR3 loop spans 15 amino acids. Germline lookup yields CDR1 MNHNS and CDR2 SASEGT. Trimming shortened V by 5 bases and J by 3 bases, and 16 bases separated the two germline ends. The CDR3 sequence: CASSRNSGGDTEAFF. The CDR3, as DNA: TGTGCCAGCAGTCGTAACAGTGGCGGGGACACTGAAGCTTTCTTT.

In this sample, this clonotype turned up once. The chain links TRBV5-1 to TRBJ2-3; D is unresolved. The CDR3 is 18 residues long. Germline CDR1 SGHRS, CDR2 YFSETQ. The germline V and J ends were trimmed by 0 bases and 1 base, with 18 bases remaining between them. CDR3 nucleotides: TGCGCCAGCAGCTTGGCCAGCATTAGTGTACCTCGCACAGATACGCAGTATTTT. This translates into CASSLASISVPRTDTQYF. Full variable domain (missing parts from reference TRBV5-1 and TRBJ2-3): KAGVTQTPRYLIKTRGQQVTLSCSPISGHRSVSWYQQTPGQGLQFLFEYFSETQRNKGNFPGRFSGRQFSNSRSEMNVSTLELGDSALYLCASSLASISVPRTDTQYFGPGTRLTVL.

In its sample, this clonotype was seen a few times. This chain uses TRBV5-1 with TRBJ2-1, with 11 bases that match TRBD2. Germline lookup yields CDR1 SGHRS and CDR2 YFSETQ. The CDR3 spans 16 residues. J gave up 8 bases and V 1 base, and 8 bases lay outside the gene matches. CDR3 bases: TGCGCCAGCAGCTTGAGGGCTAGCGGGAGGTCCGATGAGCAGTTCTTC. This translates into CASSLRASGRSDEQFF. Supplemented by reference TRBV5-1 and TRBJ2-1, the full variable domain reads KAGVTQTPRYLIKTRGQQVTLSCSPISGHRSVSWYQQTPGQGLQFLFEYFSETQRNKGNFPGRFSGRQFSNSRSEMNVSTLELGDSALYLCASSLRASGRSDEQFFGPGTRLTVL.

This clonotype was counted a few times. The V gene is TRBV6-6, the J gene TRBJ2-7; D gene uncertain. Trimming stripped 2 bases from V and 7 bases from J, with 12 bases between. Per the germline V gene, CDR1 is MNHNY and CDR2 is SVGAGI (reference sequence). The CDR3 loop spans 13 amino acids. This chain's CDR3 is CASSYKEGGEQYF. Here the CDR3 DNA reads TGTGCCAGCAGTTACAAGGAAGGCGGTGAGCAGTACTTC.

The rearrangement links TRBV6-1 to TRBJ1-2; 9 nucleotides align to TRBD1. V was clipped by 6 bases and J by 7 bases; unmatched bases: 9. This CDR3 contains 14 residues. Per the germline V gene, CDR1 is MNHNS and CDR2 is SASEGT. This chain's CDR3 is CASREDRGGGGYTF. DNA for the CDR3: TGTGCCAGCAGAGAGGACAGGGGCGGGGGTGGCTACACCTTC.

The chain employs TRBV20-1 and TRBJ1-6; D is ambiguous. The CDR3 consists of 13 residues. V lost 3 bases, J lost 6 bases, and 9 bases lay in between. Germline-derived CDR1 and CDR2 are DFQATT and SNEGSKA (reference sequence). CDR3 bases: TGCAGTGCTAGCAGTCAATCTAATTCACCCCTCCACTTT. It encodes CSASSQSNSPLHF.

The rearrangement links TRBV19 to TRBJ1-2; no clear D gene. Looked up from germline, CDR1 is LNHDA and CDR2 is SQIVND (reference sequence). Deletions cut 3 bases from V and 6 bases from J, with 11 bases between. The CDR3 is 13 amino acids. The CDR3 DNA sequence: TGTGCCAGTAGTATCACTTATTTGAATGGCTACACCTTC. Protein product: CASSITYLNGYTF.

A word on this clonotype: At one end the junction does not follow the germline gene, possibly because of a read error. The rearrangement uses TRBV7-9 and TRBJ2-7; 7 bases are shared with TRBD2. The V gene's germline CDR1 is SEHNR and CDR2 FQNEAQ (reference sequence). CDR3 length: 15 amino acids. In DNA form, the CDR3 reads TGTGCCAGCAGCCGTACTAGCGAGAGGGGTCACGAGCAGTATTTC. Translation: CASSRTSERGHEQYF.

The CDR3 DNA is TGTGCCAGCAGTTACTCGATAGCGGGAGTTCTCTCTGGGGCCAACGTCCTGACTTTC. It translates to CASSYSIAGVLSGANVLTF. This rearrangement joins TRBV6-5 to TRBJ2-6; 9 bases match TRBD2. The germline gives CDR1 MNHEY, CDR2 SVGAGI. The ends lost 0 bases at V and 0 bases at J; junction bases unmatched: 6. The CDR3 length is 19 residues.

The V and J genes are TRBV12-3 or TRBV12-4 and TRBJ1-4; 7 nucleotides line up with TRBD1. V lost 6 bases, J lost 6 bases, and 4 bases stayed unmatched. The CDR3 extends over 13 amino acids. Here the CDR3 reads CASRPTGYEKLFF. DNA for the CDR3: TGTGCCAGCAGGCCGACAGGGTATGAAAAACTGTTTTTT.

This clonotype was seen repeatedly, ten times or more. The V call is TRBV24-1, the J call TRBJ2-7; D may be TRBD1 or TRBD2 (5 bases each). Germline loops: CDR1 KGHDR, CDR2 SFDVKD. The CDR3 runs 15 residues. V lost 4 bases and J lost 3, with 15 bases in between. CDR3 sequence: CATSESSGRIYEQYF. DNA of the CDR3: TGTGCCACCAGTGAATCCTCGGGACGGATCTACGAGCAGTACTTC.

This clonotype showed up just a few times. J is TRBJ2-6 and V is TRBV27; D ambiguous. Per germline, CDR1 MNHEY and CDR2 SMNVEV (reference sequence). V dropped 5 bases and J dropped 2 bases, with 10 bases sitting between them. This CDR3 is built from 15 residues. The CDR3 is CASSDGVAGANVLTF. For the CDR3, the DNA is TGTGCCAGCAGTGACGGAGTGGCTGGGGCCAACGTCCTGACTTTC.

The gene calls are TRBV29-1 and TRBJ1-1; 10 nucleotides line up with TRBD1. CDR1 is SQVTM, CDR2 ANQGSEA, per germline. Unmatched junction bases numbered 5, after V lost 6 bases and J lost 1 base. CDR3 size: 14 residues. CDR3 nucleotides: TGCAGCGTAGACGACAGGGGGCCGAACACTGAAGCTTTCTTT. Amino acid sequence: CSVDDRGPNTEAFF.

V gene TRBV20-1 combines with J gene TRBJ2-3; 9 nucleotides match TRBD2. V shed 0 bases, J shed 2 bases, and the junction held 6 bases outside the gene matches. This CDR3 spans 16 amino acids. CDR1 and CDR2 from the germline V gene are DFQATT and SNEGSKA (reference sequence). The CDR3 DNA sequence: TGCAGTGCTAGAGACCGACTAGCGGATAACACAGATACGCAGTATTTT. This sequence encodes CSARDRLADNTDTQYF.

A few counts support this clonotype. The chain links TRBV6-1 to TRBJ2-2; 9 bases agree with TRBD1. CDR1 and CDR2 (germline): MNHNS, SASEGT. This CDR3 has 15 amino acids. The ends lost 5 bases at V and 5 bases at J; junction bases unmatched: 6. CDR3 in amino acids: CASSKQGAGTGELFF. As DNA, the CDR3 is TGTGCCAGCAGTAAACAGGGGGCGGGGACCGGGGAGCTGTTTTTT.

This clonotype was counted between two and nine times. V gene TRBV20-1 combines with J gene TRBJ1-3; 7 nucleotides line up with TRBD1. V lost 5 bases to trimming and J lost 3 bases; unmatched junction nucleotides: 10. The germline CDR1 and CDR2 sequences are DFQATT and SNEGSKA (reference sequence). This CDR3 contains 15 residues. CDR3 amino acids: CSAYRDRQFGNTIYF. Written as DNA, the CDR3 is TGCAGTGCTTACCGGGACAGACAGTTTGGAAACACCATATATTTT.

This rearrangement joins TRBV7-9 to TRBJ2-1; D not resolved. V was pared by 2 bases and J by 2 bases, with 4 bases between. Germline V gene lookup returns CDR1 SEHNR and CDR2 FQNEAQ (reference sequence). CDR3 length equals 13 residues. In nucleotides, the CDR3 is TGTGCCAGCAGCTTATTTGCCTACAATGAGCAGTTCTTC. Encoded protein: CASSLFAYNEQFF. Variable domain in full (rest from reference TRBV7-9 and TRBJ2-1): DTGVSQNPRHKITKRGQNVTFRCDPISEHNRLYWYRQTLGQGPEFLTYFQNEAQLEKSRLLSDRFSAERPKGSFSTLEIQRTEQGDSAMYLCASSLFAYNEQFFGPGTRLTVL.

This clonotype turned up a few times. This chain links TRBV12-5 with TRBJ2-5; 7 nucleotides match TRBD1. Germline CDR1 reads LGHNT; CDR2 reads FRNRAP. This CDR3 comprises 13 residues. The V gene end was trimmed by 7 bases and the J gene end by 3 bases; junction bases not matched to a gene: 5. The DNA for the CDR3 is TGTGCTAGTGACAGACAGGGCGAAGAGACCCAGTACTTC. Translation gives CASDRQGEETQYF.

This clonotype appeared a few times. The CDR3 here is CASSEGSFGTDTQYF. The CDR3 DNA reads TGTGCCAGCAGTGAAGGTAGCTTCGGGACAGATACGCAGTATTTT. The chain carries TRBV6-1 and TRBJ2-3; D unresolved. The CDR3 extends over 15 amino acids. The germline V gene has CDR1 MNHNS and CDR2 SASEGT. V lost 1 base and J 3 bases, leaving 11 bases between the germline ends.

This clonotype was recorded a few times. The rearrangement links TRBV9 to TRBJ2-7; D possibly corresponds to TRBD1 (6 bases). Trimming cost V 4 bases and J 2 bases, with 13 bases left between them. The germline gives CDR1 SGDLS, CDR2 YYNGEE. This CDR3 contains 14 residues. CDR3: CASSPQTGAYEQYF. The CDR3 DNA reads as TGTGCCAGCAGCCCCCAGACAGGCGCCTACGAGCAGTACTTC.

This clonotype has only a few counts. This chain uses TRBV20-1 with TRBJ2-3; no reliable D call. V shed 6 bases and J shed 4 bases, with 8 bases lying between them. The V gene's germline CDR1 is DFQATT and CDR2 SNEGSKA (reference sequence). There are 11 residues in the CDR3. The CDR3 bases are TGCAGTGCACAGAGGTCAGATACGCAGTATTTT. Residues: CSAQRSDTQYF.

The rearrangement uses TRBV9 and TRBJ2-4; D possibly uses TRBD1 or TRBD2 (5 bases each). V shed 0 bases and J shed 0 bases, with 22 bases lying between them. There are 20 residues in the CDR3. Germline CDR1 SGDLS, CDR2 YYNGEE. The CDR3 loop reads CASSVDGTRPAEIAKNIQYF. In nucleotides, the CDR3 is TGTGCCAGCAGCGTAGATGGGACCCGACCGGCTGAGATAGCCAAAAACATTCAGTACTTC.

The chain has TRBV12-3 or TRBV12-4 and TRBJ2-1, with 10 positions matching TRBD2. The ends lost 6 bases at V and 4 bases at J; junction bases unmatched: 12. This CDR3 comprises 17 residues. CDR3 region: CASRGTSEGLAYNEQFF. The DNA for the CDR3 is TGTGCCAGCAGGGGGACTAGCGAGGGCCTCGCTTACAATGAGCAGTTCTTC.

This clonotype was observed a handful of times. This chain links TRBV24-1 with TRBJ2-1; 8 bases map to TRBD2. The germline gives CDR1 KGHDR, CDR2 SFDVKD. Trimming at V came to 6 bases and at J to 7 bases, leaving 13 bases not matched to a gene. The CDR3 totals 16 residues. The CDR3 nucleotides are TGTGCCACCAGTTCTTCCAAACCGGGACTAGAAAATGAGCAGTTCTTC. Protein product: CATSSSKPGLENEQFF.

In its sample, this clonotype was seen many times. The gene calls are TRBV11-2 and TRBJ2-1; 7 bases agree with TRBD1. Per germline, CDR1 SGHAT and CDR2 FQNNGV. The CDR3 is 11 amino acids. The V segment lost 5 bases and the J segment 9 bases; nucleotides outside the gene matches: 1. The CDR3 coding sequence is TGTGCCAGCAGCCAGGGGGTTGAGCAGTTCTTC. Its translation is CASSQGVEQFF.

This clonotype was counted between two and nine times. J is TRBJ2-1 and V is TRBV12-5; the D gene is possibly TRBD2 (6 bases). The germline gives CDR1 LGHNT, CDR2 FRNRAP. Trimming cost V 1 base and J 0 bases, with 10 bases left between them. The CDR3 contains 16 residues. CDR3 bases: TGTGCTAGTGGTTTGGGAGCGACTAGCTCCTACAATGAGCAGTTCTTC. Protein: CASGLGATSSYNEQFF.

There are many counts of this clonotype. The J gene is TRBJ1-2, the V gene TRBV12-3 or TRBV12-4; D is possibly TRBD1 (6 bases). V lost 5 bases to trimming and J lost 5 bases, with 6 bases between them. This CDR3 contains 11 residues. The chain's CDR3 is CASSTGYGYTF. In nucleotides, the CDR3 is TGTGCCAGCAGTACAGGGTATGGCTACACCTTC.

The chain carries TRBV29-1 and TRBJ2-5; D may be TRBD1 (5 bases). Deletions cut 8 bases from V and 2 bases from J, with 15 bases between. The CDR3 is 13 residues long. Looked up from germline, CDR1 is SQVTM and CDR2 is ANQGSEA. The CDR3, as DNA: TGCAGCTCCGGAAGGGGTTGGCAAGAGACCCAGTACTTC. This encodes CSSGRGWQETQYF. The whole variable domain, filled in from reference TRBV29-1 and TRBJ2-5, reads SAVISQKPSRDICQRGTSLTIQCQVDSQVTMMFWYRQQPGQSLTLIATANQGSEATYESGFVIDKFPISRPNLTFSTLTVSNMSPEDSSIYLCSSGRGWQETQYFGPGTRLLVL.

The chain employs TRBV29-1 and TRBJ2-5; 8 bases match TRBD2. The CDR3 has 14 amino acids. Germline lookup yields CDR1 SQVTM and CDR2 ANQGSEA. Trimming at V came to 2 bases and at J to 5 bases, leaving 7 bases not matched to a gene. The CDR3 bases are TGCAGCGTTGAACGGGGGGGCTTAAGGGAGACCCAGTACTTC. Protein: CSVERGGLRETQYF.

This clonotype has only a few counts. V gene TRBV5-1 combines with J gene TRBJ1-1; 10 bases agree with TRBD1. V trimming: 1 base; J trimming: 11 bases; junction bases outside the gene matches: 11. The germline V gene encodes CDR1 SGHRS and CDR2 YFSETQ. The CDR3 covers 15 residues. The CDR3 is CASSLNPGQGSEAFF. The CDR3, as DNA: TGCGCCAGCAGCTTGAATCCGGGACAGGGGTCGGAGGCTTTCTTT.